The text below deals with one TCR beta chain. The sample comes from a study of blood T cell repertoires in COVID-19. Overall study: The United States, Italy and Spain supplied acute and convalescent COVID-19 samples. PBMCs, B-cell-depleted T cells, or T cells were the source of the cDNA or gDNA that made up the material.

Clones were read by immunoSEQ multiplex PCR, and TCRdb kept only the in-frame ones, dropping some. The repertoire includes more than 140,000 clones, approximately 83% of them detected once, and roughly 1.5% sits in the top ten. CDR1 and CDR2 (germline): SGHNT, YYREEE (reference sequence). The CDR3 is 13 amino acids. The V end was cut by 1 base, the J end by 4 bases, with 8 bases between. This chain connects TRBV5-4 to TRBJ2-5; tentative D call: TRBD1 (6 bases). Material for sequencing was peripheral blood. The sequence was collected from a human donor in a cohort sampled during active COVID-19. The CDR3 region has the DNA TGTGCCAGCAGCTTGCTAGGGGGAGAGACCCAGTACTTC. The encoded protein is CASSLLGGETQYF.